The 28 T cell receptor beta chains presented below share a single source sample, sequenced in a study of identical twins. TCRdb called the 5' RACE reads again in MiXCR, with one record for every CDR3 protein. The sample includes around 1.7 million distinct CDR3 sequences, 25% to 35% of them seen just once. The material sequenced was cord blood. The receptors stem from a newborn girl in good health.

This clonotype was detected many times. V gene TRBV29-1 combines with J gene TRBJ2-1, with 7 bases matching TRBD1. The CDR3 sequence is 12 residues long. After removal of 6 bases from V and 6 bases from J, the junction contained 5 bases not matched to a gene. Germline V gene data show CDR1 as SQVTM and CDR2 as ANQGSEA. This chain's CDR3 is CSVATGVNEQFF. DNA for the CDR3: TGCAGCGTCGCTACAGGGGTCAATGAGCAGTTCTTC.

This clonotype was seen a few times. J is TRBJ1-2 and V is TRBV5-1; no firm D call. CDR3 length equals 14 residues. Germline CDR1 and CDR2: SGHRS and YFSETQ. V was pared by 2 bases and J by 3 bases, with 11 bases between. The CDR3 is CASSFSGKYYGYTF. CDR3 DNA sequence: TGCGCCAGCAGCTTTTCGGGAAAGTACTATGGCTACACCTTC.

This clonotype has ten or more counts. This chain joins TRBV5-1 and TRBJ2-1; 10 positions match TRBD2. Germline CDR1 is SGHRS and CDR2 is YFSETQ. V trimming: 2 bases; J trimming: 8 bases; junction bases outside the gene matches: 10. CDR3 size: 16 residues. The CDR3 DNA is TGCGCCAGCAGCTTTTTTTCTAGCGGGAGTTGGCATGAGCAGTTCTTC. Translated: CASSFFSSGSWHEQFF.

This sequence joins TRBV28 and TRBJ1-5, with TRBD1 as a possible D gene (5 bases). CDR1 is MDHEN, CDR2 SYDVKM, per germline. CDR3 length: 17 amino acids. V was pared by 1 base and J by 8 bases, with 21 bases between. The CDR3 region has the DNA TGTGCCAGCAGTTTATATCGCTCAGCAGGGAGAAGTGAGCCCCAGCATTTT. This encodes CASSLYRSAGRSEPQHF.

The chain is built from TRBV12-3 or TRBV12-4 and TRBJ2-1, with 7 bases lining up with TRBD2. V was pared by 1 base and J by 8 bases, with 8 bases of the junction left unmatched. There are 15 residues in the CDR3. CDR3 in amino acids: CASSLGTRIFDEQFF. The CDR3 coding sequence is TGTGCCAGCAGTTTAGGGACTAGAATTTTCGATGAGCAGTTCTTC.

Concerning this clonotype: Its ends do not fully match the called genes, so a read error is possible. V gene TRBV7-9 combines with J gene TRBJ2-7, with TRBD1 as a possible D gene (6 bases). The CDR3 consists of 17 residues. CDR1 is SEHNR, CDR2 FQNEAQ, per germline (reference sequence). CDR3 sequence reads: CANSLVQGVRGFYEQYF. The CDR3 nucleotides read TGTGCCAACAGCTTAGTCCAGGGCGTCAGGGGATTCTACGAGCAGTACTTC.

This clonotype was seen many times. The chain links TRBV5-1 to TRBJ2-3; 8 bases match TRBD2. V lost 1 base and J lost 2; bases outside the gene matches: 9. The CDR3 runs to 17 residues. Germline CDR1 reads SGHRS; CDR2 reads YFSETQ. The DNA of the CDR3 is TGCGCCAGCAGCTTGAGAGGGAGCGGGGGATCCACAGATACGCAGTATTTT. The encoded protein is CASSLRGSGGSTDTQYF.

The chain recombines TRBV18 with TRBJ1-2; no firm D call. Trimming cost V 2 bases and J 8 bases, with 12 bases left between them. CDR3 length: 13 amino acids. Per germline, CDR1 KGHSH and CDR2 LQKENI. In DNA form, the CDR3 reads TGTGCCAGCTCACCAATCGGGGTGGGCGGCTACACCTTC. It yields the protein CASSPIGVGGYTF.

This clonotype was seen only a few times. In DNA form, the CDR3 reads TGCAGTGCTTTGGACGGTTATGGCTACACCTTC. Translated: CSALDGYGYTF. The chain couples TRBV20-1 to TRBJ1-2; the D is unclear. CDR3 length: 11 amino acids. Germline CDR1 is DFQATT and CDR2 is SNEGSKA (reference sequence). Trimming pared 5 bases from V and 5 bases from J, leaving 9 bases between.

The CDR3 spells CSVERWEAYNEQYF. The CDR3, as DNA: TGCAGCGTTGAAAGGTGGGAGGCCTACAATGAGCAGTACTTC. V gene TRBV29-1 combines with J gene TRBJ2-7, with D possibly being TRBD2 (6 bases). This CDR3 is built from 14 residues. V was trimmed by 2 bases and J by 7 bases, leaving 18 bases between them. CDR1 SQVTM and CDR2 ANQGSEA come from the germline V gene.

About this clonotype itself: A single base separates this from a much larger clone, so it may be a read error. The CDR3 loop reads CSVETYGQPYDEQFF. CDR3 in DNA: TGCAGCGTAGAGACATATGGACAGCCCTACGATGAGCAGTTCTTC. This chain uses TRBV29-1 with TRBJ2-1, with D perhaps matching TRBD1 (6 bases). The CDR3 length is 15 residues. The germline CDR1 and CDR2 sequences are SQVTM and ANQGSEA.

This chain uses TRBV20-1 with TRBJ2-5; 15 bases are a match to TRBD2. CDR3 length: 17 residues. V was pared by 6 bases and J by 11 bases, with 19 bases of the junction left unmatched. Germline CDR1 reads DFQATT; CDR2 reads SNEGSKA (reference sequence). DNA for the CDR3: TGCAGTGCCCTTGGACTAGCGGGAGGGCCCTTAGGCAATGAGCAGTACTTC. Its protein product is CSALGLAGGPLGNEQYF.

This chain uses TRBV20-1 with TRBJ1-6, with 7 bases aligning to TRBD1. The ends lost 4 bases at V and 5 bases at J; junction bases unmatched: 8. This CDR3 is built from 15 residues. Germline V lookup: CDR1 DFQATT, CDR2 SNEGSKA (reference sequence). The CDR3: CSATHGTADNSPLHF. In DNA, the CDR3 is TGCAGTGCTACTCACGGGACAGCTGATAATTCACCCCTCCACTTT.

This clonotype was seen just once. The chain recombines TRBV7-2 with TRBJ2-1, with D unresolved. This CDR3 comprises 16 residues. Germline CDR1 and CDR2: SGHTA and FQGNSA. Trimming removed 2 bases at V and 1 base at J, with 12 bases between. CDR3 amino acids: CASSLWPTSSYNEQFF. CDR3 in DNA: TGTGCCAGCAGCTTATGGCCAACGAGTTCCTACAATGAGCAGTTCTTC.

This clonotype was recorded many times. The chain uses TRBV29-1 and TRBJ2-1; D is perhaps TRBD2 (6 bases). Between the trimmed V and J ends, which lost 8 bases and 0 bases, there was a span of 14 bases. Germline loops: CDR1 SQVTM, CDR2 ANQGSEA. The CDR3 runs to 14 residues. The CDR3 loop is CSHRDLSSYNEQFF. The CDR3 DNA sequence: TGCAGCCACCGGGACTTGAGCTCCTACAATGAGCAGTTCTTC.

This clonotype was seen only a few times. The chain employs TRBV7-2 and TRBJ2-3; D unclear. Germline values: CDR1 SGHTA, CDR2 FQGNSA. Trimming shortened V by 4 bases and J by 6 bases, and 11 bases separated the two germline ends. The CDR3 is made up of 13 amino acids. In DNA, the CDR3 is TGTGCCAGCAGCTCGCCAAAACCGGATACGCAGTATTTT. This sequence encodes CASSSPKPDTQYF.

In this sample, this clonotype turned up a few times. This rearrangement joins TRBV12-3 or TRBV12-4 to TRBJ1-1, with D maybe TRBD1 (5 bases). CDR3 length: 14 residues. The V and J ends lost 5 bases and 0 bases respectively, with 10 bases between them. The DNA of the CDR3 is TGTGCCAGCAGTGGGGACTTCCTGAACACTGAAGCTTTCTTT. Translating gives CASSGDFLNTEAFF.

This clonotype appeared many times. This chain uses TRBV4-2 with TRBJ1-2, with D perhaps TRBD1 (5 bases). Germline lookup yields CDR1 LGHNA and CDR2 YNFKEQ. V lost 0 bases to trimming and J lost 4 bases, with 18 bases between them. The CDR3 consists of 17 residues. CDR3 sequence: CASSQDGGLVRIYGYTF. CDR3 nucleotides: TGTGCCAGCAGCCAAGACGGGGGACTGGTTCGGATCTATGGCTACACCTTC.

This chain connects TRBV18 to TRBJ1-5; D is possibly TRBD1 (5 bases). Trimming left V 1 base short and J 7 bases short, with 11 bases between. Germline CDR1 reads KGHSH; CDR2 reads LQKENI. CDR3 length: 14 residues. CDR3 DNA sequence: TGTGCCAGCTCACCACGTGAAGGGGCGCAGCCCCAGCATTTT. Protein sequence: CASSPREGAQPQHF.

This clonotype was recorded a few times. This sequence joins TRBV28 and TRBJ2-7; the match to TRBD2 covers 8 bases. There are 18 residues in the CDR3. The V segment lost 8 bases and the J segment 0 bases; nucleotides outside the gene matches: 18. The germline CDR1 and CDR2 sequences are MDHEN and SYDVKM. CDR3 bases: TGTGCCAGCCCCCGCGGGGACTGGACCAGCGGGAGCTCCTACGAGCAGTACTTC. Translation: CASPRGDWTSGSSYEQYF.

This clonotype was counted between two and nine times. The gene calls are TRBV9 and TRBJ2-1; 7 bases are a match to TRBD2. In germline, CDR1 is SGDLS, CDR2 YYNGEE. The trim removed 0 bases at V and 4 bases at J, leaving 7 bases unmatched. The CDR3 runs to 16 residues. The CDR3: CASSVAGRGVYNEQFF. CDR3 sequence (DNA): TGTGCCAGCAGCGTAGCTGGGAGGGGAGTATACAATGAGCAGTTCTTC.

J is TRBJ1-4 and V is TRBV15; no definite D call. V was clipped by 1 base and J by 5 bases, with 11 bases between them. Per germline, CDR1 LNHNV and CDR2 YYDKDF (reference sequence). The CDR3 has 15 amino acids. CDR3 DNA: TGTGCCACCAGCAGAGTGGTTGCGGAAAATGAAAAACTGTTTTTT. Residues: CATSRVVAENEKLFF.

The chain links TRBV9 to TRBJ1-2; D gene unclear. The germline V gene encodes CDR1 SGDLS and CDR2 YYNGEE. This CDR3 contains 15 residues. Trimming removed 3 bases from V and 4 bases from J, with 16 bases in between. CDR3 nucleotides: TGTGCCAGCAGCGAGACACCGTACCACTCCTATGGCTACACCTTC. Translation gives CASSETPYHSYGYTF.

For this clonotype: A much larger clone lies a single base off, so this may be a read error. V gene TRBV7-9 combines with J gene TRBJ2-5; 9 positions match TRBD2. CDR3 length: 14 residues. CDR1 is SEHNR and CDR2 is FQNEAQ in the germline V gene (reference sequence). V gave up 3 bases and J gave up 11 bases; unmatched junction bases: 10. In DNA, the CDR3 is TGTGCCAGCAGCTTCGGACTAGCGAACAATGAGCAGTACTTC. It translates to CASSFGLANNEQYF.

The CDR3: CASSVGTRRNEQYF. The CDR3 nucleotides read TGTGCCAGCAGCGTTGGGACTAGGCGCAATGAGCAGTACTTC. The chain has TRBV9 and TRBJ2-7; 8 bases are shared with TRBD2. The CDR3 loop spans 14 amino acids. The V gene's germline CDR1 is SGDLS and CDR2 YYNGEE. With V trimmed by 2 bases and J by 7 bases, 8 bases remained unmatched.

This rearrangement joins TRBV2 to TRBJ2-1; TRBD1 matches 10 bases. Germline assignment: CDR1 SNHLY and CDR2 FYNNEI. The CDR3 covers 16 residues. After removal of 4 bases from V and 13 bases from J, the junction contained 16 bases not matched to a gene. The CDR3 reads CASSGTGGNLGETQFF. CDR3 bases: TGTGCCAGCAGTGGGACAGGGGGGAATTTGGGAGAGACCCAGTTCTTC. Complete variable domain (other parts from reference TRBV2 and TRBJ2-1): EPEVTQTPSHQVTQMGQEVILRCVPISNHLYFYWYRQILGQKVEFLVSFYNNEISEKSEIFDDQFSVERPDGSNFTLKIRSTKLEDSAMYFCASSGTGGNLGETQFFGPGTRLTVL.

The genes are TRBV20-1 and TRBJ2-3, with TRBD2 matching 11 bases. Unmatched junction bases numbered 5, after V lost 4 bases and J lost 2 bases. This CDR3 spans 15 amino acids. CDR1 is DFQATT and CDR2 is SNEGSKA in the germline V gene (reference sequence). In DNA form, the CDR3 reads TGCAGTGCTATTATACTAGCGGGAGACACAGATACGCAGTATTTT. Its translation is CSAIILAGDTDTQYF.

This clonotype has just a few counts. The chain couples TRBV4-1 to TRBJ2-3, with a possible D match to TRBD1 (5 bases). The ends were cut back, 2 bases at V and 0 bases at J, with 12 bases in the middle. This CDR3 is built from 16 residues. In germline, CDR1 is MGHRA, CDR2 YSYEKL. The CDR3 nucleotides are TGCGCCAGCAGCCAAAAACCTAGGGGTAGCACAGATACGCAGTATTTT. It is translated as CASSQKPRGSTDTQYF.